The text below deals with one TCR beta chain. This record belongs to a study of blood T cell repertoires in COVID-19. Study-level information: T cells, B-cell-depleted T cells, or PBMCs provided the cDNA or gDNA that served as material.

Germline V lookup: CDR1 LGHDT, CDR2 YNNKEL (reference sequence). V gave up 4 bases and J gave up 4 bases, with 14 bases separating them. This CDR3 spans 14 amino acids. Generated by immunoSEQ multiplex PCR, the TCRdb table keeps only in-frame clones and is missing some. The data contain roughly 400,000 clones, approximately 89% of them seen just once; the ten biggest clones take up about 0.78%. Participant age was roughly 18 to 95 years, and participants resided in about two dozen US areas. The J gene is TRBJ2-7, the V gene TRBV3-1 (or the pseudogene TRBV3-2); tentatively, D is TRBD2 (6 bases). Sequencing used PBMCs or T cells enriched from blood (not recorded which). The TCR was taken from a woman aged 40 to 50 who had been exposed to COVID-19. The CDR3 is CASSLGGSGYEQYF. Here the CDR3 DNA reads TGTGCCAGCAGCCTGGGCGGAAGCGGGTACGAGCAGTACTTC.